Listed here are 7 T cell receptor beta chains from one sample, sequenced in a study of technical replicates of blood from several donors. The protocol was immunoSEQ multiplex PCR, while the TCRdb copy is restricted to in-frame clones and leaves out a portion. The sample consists of about 83,000 clones, about 92% of them appearing once. The specimen sequenced was T cells isolated from PBMCs. The receptors stem from a human donor in good health.

J is TRBJ1-1 and V is TRBV6-4; the match to TRBD1 covers 8 bases. The CDR3 sequence is 14 residues long. V shed 6 bases, J shed 4 bases, and the junction held 7 bases outside the gene matches. Germline CDR1 is MRHNA and CDR2 is SNTAGT. The CDR3 here is CASRPDRGSTEAFF. CDR3 bases: TGTGCCAGCAGGCCCGACAGGGGTTCCACTGAAGCTTTCTTT.

V is TRBV5-1 and J is TRBJ1-1; no clear D. CDR3 length equals 13 residues. Trimming removed 3 bases at V and 0 bases at J, with 6 bases between. Germline loops: CDR1 SGHRS, CDR2 YFSETQ. This CDR3 reads CASSSVLNTEAFF. As DNA, the CDR3 is TGCGCCAGCAGCTCGGTTTTGAACACTGAAGCTTTCTTT.

The chain joins TRBV15 to TRBJ2-7, with 13 bases aligning to TRBD2. With V trimmed by 8 bases and J by 5 bases, 12 bases remained unmatched. Germline V gene lookup returns CDR1 LNHNV and CDR2 YYDKDF (reference sequence). The CDR3 loop spans 16 amino acids. The CDR3 nucleotides are TGTGCCACCTACGGCCGGACTAGCGGGAGTACCGACGAGCAGTACTTC. Amino acids: CATYGRTSGSTDEQYF.

This sequence joins TRBV5-1 and TRBJ2-5; 7 nucleotides match TRBD2. There are 15 residues in the CDR3. V trimming: 4 bases; J trimming: 2 bases; junction bases outside the gene matches: 8. CDR1 is SGHRS, CDR2 YFSETQ, per germline. The CDR3 DNA sequence: TGCGCCAGCAGCCCGGGACTAACGGGGCAAGAGACCCAGTACTTC. Amino acids: CASSPGLTGQETQYF.

This clone was observed a few times. The V gene is TRBV5-1, the J gene TRBJ1-5; possible D gene TRBD1, 5 bases. CDR1 is SGHRS and CDR2 is YFSETQ in the germline V gene. V lost 4 bases, J lost 2 bases, and 10 bases lay in between. The length of the CDR3 is 14 residues. DNA for the CDR3: TGCGCCAGCAGCCCGGGGGACGGCAATCAGCCCCAGCATTTT. Translated, it gives CASSPGDGNQPQHF. Full variable domain (remainder filled in from reference TRBV5-1 and TRBJ1-5): KAGVTQTPRYLIKTRGQQVTLSCSPISGHRSVSWYQQTPGQGLQFLFEYFSETQRNKGNFPGRFSGRQFSNSRSEMNVSTLELGDSALYLCASSPGDGNQPQHFGDGTRLSIL.

This chain joins TRBV7-9 and TRBJ2-5; unclear D gene. The CDR3 is 14 residues long. Germline V lookup: CDR1 SEHNR, CDR2 FQNEAQ (reference sequence). Trimming took off 4 bases at V and 1 base at J, with 10 bases between the two ends. The CDR3, as DNA: TGTGCCAGCAGCTGGCTAGGAATCCAAGAGACCCAGTACTTC. Translated, it gives CASSWLGIQETQYF.

Here the CDR3 DNA reads TGTGCCACCAACCGACAGGGTATGAACACTGAAGCTTTCTTT. Translating gives CATNRQGMNTEAFF. J is TRBJ1-1 and V is TRBV2, with 7 bases that match TRBD1. Germline V CDR1 and CDR2: SNHLY, FYNNEI. The V gene end was trimmed by 10 bases and the J gene end by 0 bases; junction bases not matched to a gene: 8. The CDR3 consists of 14 residues.